Listed below are T cell receptor beta chains from one sample, sequenced in a study of neurological immune-mediated disorders. TCRdb analysed the 5' RACE reads with MiXCR anew, one entry per CDR3 protein. The sample lists about 84,000 distinct CDR3 sequences; around 10% were seen once. The specimen sequenced was PBMCs. These TCRs come from a man aged 35 to 55 in good health. Both conserved end residues are part of each CDR3. The order of the fields is clone size, V gene, J gene, D gene, CDR3 protein, CDR3 DNA. D genes are given only for firm matches. Where a row states a size, it is once, few, many or the class of an expanded clone; other rows omit it.

abundance: many
v_gene: TRBV20-1
j_gene: TRBJ1-2
d_gene: .
CDR3aa: CSVWRPNEYGYTF
CDR3nt: TGCAGTGTTTGGCGCCCGAACGAGTATGGCTACACCTTC

abundance: many
v_gene: TRBV5-1
j_gene: TRBJ1-5
d_gene: .
CDR3aa: CASSPSTGLDQPQHF
CDR3nt: TGCGCCAGCAGCCCGTCAACAGGGCTGGATCAGCCCCAGCATTTT

abundance: many
v_gene: TRBV20-1
j_gene: TRBJ2-5
d_gene: TRBD1
CDR3aa: CSAGTGAHLKETQYF
CDR3nt: TGCAGTGCTGGTACAGGGGCCCACCTTAAAGAGACCCAGTACTTC

abundance: many
v_gene: TRBV12-3/TRBV12-4
j_gene: TRBJ1-4
d_gene: TRBD1
CDR3aa: CASTPRWNRGVATNEKLFF
CDR3nt: TGTGCCAGCACCCCGAGGTGGAACAGGGGGGTTGCGACTAATGAAAAACTGTTTTTT

abundance: .
v_gene: TRBV6-6
j_gene: TRBJ1-6
d_gene: .
CDR3aa: CASSEQGEGGFNSPLHF
CDR3nt: TGTGCCAGCAGTGAACAGGGAGAAGGGGGATTTAATTCACCCCTCCACTTT

abundance: .
v_gene: TRBV19
j_gene: TRBJ1-5
d_gene: .
CDR3aa: CASRQGLTGNQPQHF
CDR3nt: TGTGCCAGTCGCCAGGGCCTCACTGGCAATCAGCCCCAGCATTTT

abundance: few
v_gene: TRBV6-1
j_gene: TRBJ1-6
d_gene: .
CDR3aa: CASSELQGNSPLHF
CDR3nt: TGTGCCAGCAGTGAACTTCAGGGTAATTCACCCCTCCACTTT

abundance: many
v_gene: TRBV4-1
j_gene: TRBJ2-1
d_gene: .
CDR3aa: CASSQDLGGGIHEQFF
CDR3nt: TGCGCCAGCAGCCAAGATCTTGGAGGGGGGATTCACGAGCAGTTCTTC

abundance: many
v_gene: TRBV7-7
j_gene: TRBJ2-1
d_gene: .
CDR3aa: CASSSHTPPDEQFF
CDR3nt: TGTGCTAGCAGTTCCCATACCCCGCCAGATGAGCAGTTCTTC

abundance: many
v_gene: TRBV29-1
j_gene: TRBJ1-2
d_gene: .
CDR3aa: CSVEVPVEAYGYTF
CDR3nt: TGCAGCGTTGAGGTTCCGGTGGAGGCCTATGGCTACACCTTC

abundance: many
v_gene: TRBV28
j_gene: TRBJ2-3
d_gene: .
CDR3aa: CASSSTLDKQLTDTQYF
CDR3nt: TGTGCCAGCAGTTCGACGCTGGATAAACAGCTCACAGATACGCAGTATTTT

abundance: many
v_gene: TRBV18
j_gene: TRBJ1-1
d_gene: .
CDR3aa: CASSPPAGLNTEAFF
CDR3nt: TGTGCCAGCTCACCACCGGCAGGACTGAACACTGAAGCTTTCTTT

abundance: many
v_gene: TRBV20-1
j_gene: TRBJ1-2
d_gene: TRBD1
CDR3aa: CSARGTGARAGYTF
CDR3nt: TGCAGTGCTAGAGGAACAGGGGCCAGGGCCGGCTACACCTTC

abundance: many
v_gene: TRBV12-3/TRBV12-4
j_gene: TRBJ2-7
d_gene: TRBD1
CDR3aa: CASSLADRGPYEQYF
CDR3nt: TGTGCCAGCAGTTTAGCGGACAGGGGTCCCTACGAGCAGTACTTC

abundance: many
v_gene: TRBV28
j_gene: TRBJ2-1
d_gene: TRBD2
CDR3aa: CASSLGAGDAHNEQFF
CDR3nt: TGTGCCAGCAGTTTAGGAGCGGGAGATGCCCACAATGAGCAGTTCTTC

abundance: many
v_gene: TRBV2
j_gene: TRBJ2-3
d_gene: .
CDR3aa: CASSPGGPGEADTQYF
CDR3nt: TGTGCCAGCAGTCCTGGGGGTCCAGGGGAGGCAGATACGCAGTATTTT

abundance: many
v_gene: TRBV20-1
j_gene: TRBJ2-7
d_gene: .
CDR3aa: CSARDITRVPYEQYF
CDR3nt: TGCAGTGCTAGAGATATCACTAGAGTCCCCTACGAGCAGTACTTC

abundance: many
v_gene: TRBV6-1
j_gene: TRBJ2-5
d_gene: .
CDR3aa: CASSERLRTQYF
CDR3nt: TGTGCCAGCAGTGAAAGGTTACGGACCCAGTACTTC

abundance: .
v_gene: TRBV28
j_gene: TRBJ2-1
d_gene: .
CDR3aa: CASTGYRYNEQFF
CDR3nt: TGTGCCAGCACAGGGTACAGATACAATGAGCAGTTCTTC

abundance: .
v_gene: TRBV3-1
j_gene: TRBJ2-7
d_gene: .
CDR3aa: CANSPTSGQQYF
CDR3nt: TGTGCCAACAGTCCTACCTCGGGGCAGCAGTACTTC

abundance: many
v_gene: TRBV7-9
j_gene: TRBJ2-5
d_gene: .
CDR3aa: CASSSGHGGILETQYF
CDR3nt: TGTGCCAGCAGCTCCGGACACGGCGGGATATTAGAGACCCAGTACTTC

abundance: many
v_gene: TRBV12-3/TRBV12-4
j_gene: TRBJ2-1
d_gene: .
CDR3aa: CASSLNRDEQFF
CDR3nt: TGTGCCAGCAGTCTCAATCGCGATGAGCAGTTCTTC

abundance: many
v_gene: TRBV5-1
j_gene: TRBJ1-3
d_gene: .
CDR3aa: CASSLTSGNTIYF
CDR3nt: TGCGCCAGCAGCTTGACCTCTGGAAACACCATATATTTT

abundance: .
v_gene: TRBV28
j_gene: TRBJ2-1
d_gene: TRBD1
CDR3aa: CASTKGRTGNNEQFF
CDR3nt: TGTGCCAGCACCAAGGGCAGGACAGGTAATAATGAGCAGTTCTTC

abundance: many
v_gene: TRBV5-1
j_gene: TRBJ2-1
d_gene: TRBD2
CDR3aa: CASSFRSRAGEEQFF
CDR3nt: TGCGCCAGCAGCTTTCGGTCGCGGGCGGGAGAAGAGCAGTTCTTC

abundance: many
v_gene: TRBV5-1
j_gene: TRBJ1-4
d_gene: TRBD1
CDR3aa: CASSSEPGQGGEKLFF
CDR3nt: TGCGCCAGCAGCTCGGAGCCGGGACAGGGGGGCGAAAAACTGTTTTTT

abundance: medium-sized
v_gene: TRBV20-1
j_gene: TRBJ2-1
d_gene: .
CDR3aa: CSARSGAYNEQFF
CDR3nt: TGCAGTGCTAGATCGGGGGCCTACAATGAGCAGTTCTTC

abundance: many
v_gene: TRBV20-1
j_gene: TRBJ1-5
d_gene: .
CDR3aa: CSASLNNQPQHF
CDR3nt: TGCAGTGCTAGTCTGAACAATCAGCCCCAGCATTTT

abundance: many
v_gene: TRBV20-1
j_gene: TRBJ2-2
d_gene: .
CDR3aa: CSAHQGNAGELFF
CDR3nt: TGCAGTGCACACCAGGGGAATGCCGGGGAGCTGTTTTTT

abundance: many
v_gene: TRBV5-1
j_gene: TRBJ2-1
d_gene: .
CDR3aa: CASSLPGRDNEQFF
CDR3nt: TGCGCCAGCAGCCTCCCCGGCAGGGACAATGAGCAGTTCTTC

abundance: many
v_gene: TRBV10-3
j_gene: TRBJ2-1
d_gene: TRBD2
CDR3aa: CAISVSSGRLSYNEQFF
CDR3nt: TGTGCCATCAGTGTTTCCAGCGGGAGGCTATCCTACAATGAGCAGTTCTTC

abundance: many
v_gene: TRBV10-3
j_gene: TRBJ2-3
d_gene: .
CDR3aa: CAITGGDSDTQYF
CDR3nt: TGTGCCATCACGGGGGGCGATTCAGATACGCAGTATTTT

abundance: many
v_gene: TRBV7-3
j_gene: TRBJ2-3
d_gene: TRBD1
CDR3aa: CASSLTGTVGKGATDTQYF
CDR3nt: TGTGCCAGCAGCTTGACCGGGACGGTCGGGAAGGGGGCCACAGATACGCAGTATTTT

abundance: .
v_gene: TRBV10-2
j_gene: TRBJ2-1
d_gene: .
CDR3aa: CASGRGAGYMQFF
CDR3nt: TGCGCCAGCGGCCGGGGGGCCGGGTATATGCAGTTCTTC

abundance: many
v_gene: TRBV28
j_gene: TRBJ1-5
d_gene: .
CDR3aa: CASSLRPQHF
CDR3nt: TGTGCCAGCAGTCTCAGGCCCCAGCATTTT

abundance: many
v_gene: TRBV29-1
j_gene: TRBJ2-5
d_gene: .
CDR3aa: CSVPDPSGTRGTQYF
CDR3nt: TGCAGCGTACCCGATCCCTCCGGGACACGGGGGACCCAGTACTTC

abundance: many
v_gene: TRBV21-1
j_gene: TRBJ2-7
d_gene: .
CDR3aa: CASSKLGARVLTGDVVGESQYF
CDR3nt: TGTGCCAGCAGCAAACTTGGGGCCCGTGTTTTGACAGGGGACGTAGTAGGCGAGAGTCAGTACTTC

abundance: few
v_gene: TRBV6-1
j_gene: TRBJ2-7
d_gene: TRBD2
CDR3aa: CASSEATSGSTDEQYF
CDR3nt: TGTGCCAGCAGTGAAGCAACTAGCGGGAGCACGGACGAGCAGTACTTC

abundance: .
v_gene: TRBV2
j_gene: TRBJ1-1
d_gene: .
CDR3aa: CATKARTGNTEAFF
CDR3nt: TGTGCCACCAAAGCCCGCACAGGGAACACTGAAGCTTTCTTT

abundance: many
v_gene: TRBV20-1
j_gene: TRBJ1-6
d_gene: TRBD1
CDR3aa: CSAKGQGNSPLHF
CDR3nt: TGCAGTGCTAAGGGACAGGGGAATTCACCCCTCCACTTT